These T cell receptor beta chains were read from a single sample in a study of T cell changes during pregnancy in multiple sclerosis. The data were produced by immunoSEQ multiplex PCR, yet TCRdb's version contains in-frame clones alone and is incomplete. The sample records tens of thousands of clones, roughly 92% being singletons. Sequencing was performed on peripheral blood, taken before pregnancy. The source of these receptors is a female donor with multiple sclerosis, enrolled in a pregnancy study. CDR3s include the opening cysteine and the closing phenylalanine or tryptophan. A D gene is named only where the DNA matches it firmly. Clone size is shown for a subset of rows, as once, few, many or a class of expanded clone.

v_call,clone_size,d_call,j_call,cdr3_aa,cdr3_nt
TRBV28,NA,TRBD1,TRBJ1-4,CASSSEIGGAREKLFF,TGTGCCAGCAGTTCAGAAATAGGGGGCGCGCGGGAAAAACTGTTTTTT
TRBV18,NA,NA,TRBJ1-2,CASSPQGEAGYTF,TGTGCCAGCTCACCACAAGGCGAGGCTGGCTACACCTTC
TRBV4-1,NA,NA,TRBJ2-5,CASSQEARAGETQYF,TGCGCCAGCAGCCAAGAGGCCCGGGCGGGAGAGACCCAGTACTTC
TRBV7-2,NA,TRBD2,TRBJ2-4,CASSPAGVKNIQYF,TGTGCCAGCAGCCCCGCGGGAGTAAAAAACATTCAGTACTTC
TRBV6-1,NA,NA,TRBJ1-2,CASTENFGYTF,TGTGCCAGCACCGAGAATTTTGGCTACACCTTC
TRBV27,NA,NA,TRBJ2-3,CASSSTRLPGVRDTQYF,TGTGCCAGCAGTTCCACACGACTACCGGGAGTGAGGGATACGCAGTATTTT
TRBV19,NA,TRBD1,TRBJ1-1,CASGGDSRNTEAFF,TGTGCCAGCGGAGGGGACAGTAGGAACACTGAAGCTTTCTTT
TRBV7-9,NA,TRBD2,TRBJ2-7,CASSSGLAGGYHEQYF,TGTGCCAGCAGCTCGGGGCTAGCGGGAGGTTATCACGAGCAGTACTTC
TRBV19,NA,NA,TRBJ2-7,CASRRDYEQYF,TGTGCCTCCCGCCGGGACTACGAGCAGTACTTC
TRBV4-3,once,NA,TRBJ2-1,CASSQSRRSYNEQFF,TGCGCCAGCAGCCAATCGCGGCGGAGCTACAATGAGCAGTTCTTC
TRBV18,few,TRBD1,TRBJ1-1,CASLRDSYTEAFF,TGTGCCAGCTTAAGGGACAGTTACACTGAAGCTTTCTTT
TRBV5-1,NA,TRBD1,TRBJ1-2,CASSLRQGVNYGYTF,TGCGCCAGCAGCTTGCGCCAGGGGGTTAACTATGGCTACACCTTC
TRBV7-6,once,TRBD1,TRBJ1-2,CASSPQGNYGYTF,TGTGCCAGCAGCCCACAGGGGAACTATGGCTACACCTTC
TRBV7-2,NA,TRBD1,TRBJ1-1,CASSLRQGGITNTEAFF,TGTGCCAGCAGCTTACGACAGGGCGGTATTACAAACACTGAAGCTTTCTTT
TRBV6-1,NA,NA,TRBJ1-5,CASSHRDRSNQPQHF,TGTGCCAGCAGTCACAGGGATCGATCCAATCAGCCCCAGCATTTT
TRBV30,NA,NA,TRBJ2-5,CAWTGQGQETQYF,TGTGCCTGGACCGGGCAGGGGCAAGAGACCCAGTACTTC
TRBV29-1,NA,TRBD1,TRBJ1-2,CSVEPWDRGRDGYTF,TGCAGCGTTGAGCCGTGGGACAGGGGACGAGATGGCTACACCTTC
TRBV19,NA,TRBD2,TRBJ2-2,CASSAGVTGELFF,TGTGCCAGTAGTGCGGGGGTCACCGGGGAGCTGTTTTTT
TRBV6-5,NA,NA,TRBJ1-3,CASRAITGMGNTIYF,TGTGCCAGCAGGGCCATTACAGGGATGGGAAACACCATATATTTT
TRBV4-1,NA,NA,TRBJ2-2,CASSQVQANTGELFF,TGCGCCAGCAGCCAAGTACAGGCCAACACCGGGGAGCTGTTTTTT
TRBV18,NA,NA,TRBJ2-7,CASSPPNAYEQYF,TGTGCCAGCTCACCCCCTAACGCCTACGAGCAGTACTTC
TRBV2,NA,TRBD1,TRBJ2-3,CASNGDRERDTQYF,TGTGCCAGCAATGGGGACAGGGAGAGAGATACGCAGTATTTT
TRBV6-5,NA,NA,TRBJ2-1,CASSTTGLSYNEQFF,TGTGCCAGCAGTACGACTGGTCTCTCCTACAATGAGCAGTTCTTC
TRBV27,once,TRBD1,TRBJ2-4,CASSFGQGINIQYF,TGTGCCAGCAGTTTTGGACAGGGGATTAACATTCAGTACTTC
TRBV11-3,NA,TRBD1,TRBJ1-4,CASSPAGDSRGEKLFF,TGTGCCAGCAGCCCCGCCGGGGACAGTCGTGGTGAAAAACTGTTTTTT
TRBV4-1,NA,NA,TRBJ2-7,CASSPMQGGTYEQYF,TGCGCCAGCAGCCCTATGCAGGGGGGAACCTACGAGCAGTACTTC
TRBV5-4,once,NA,TRBJ2-1,CASSPQSDEQFF,TGTGCCAGCAGCCCCCAAAGCGATGAGCAGTTCTTC
TRBV27,NA,NA,TRBJ2-7,CASSLTGRYEQYF,TGTGCCAGCAGTTTAACAGGCCGCTACGAGCAGTACTTC
TRBV6-1,NA,NA,TRBJ2-2,CANSGVGNTGELFF,TGTGCCAATTCAGGGGTGGGAAACACCGGGGAGCTGTTTTTT
TRBV19,NA,TRBD2,TRBJ2-3,CASSSTRLAGWGDTQYF,TGTGCCAGTAGTTCAACTCGACTAGCGGGATGGGGAGATACGCAGTATTTT
TRBV6-5,NA,TRBD1,TRBJ2-7,CASSGTETYEQYF,TGTGCCAGCAGTGGGACAGAGACCTACGAGCAGTACTTC
TRBV27,NA,TRBD2,TRBJ2-5,CASSLKFGLAGAWGETQYF,TGTGCCAGCAGTTTAAAATTTGGACTAGCGGGAGCGTGGGGAGAGACCCAGTACTTC
TRBV7-9,NA,NA,TRBJ2-2,CASSPRLDSANTGELFF,TGTGCCAGCAGCCCCCGACTAGACTCCGCGAACACCGGGGAGCTGTTTTTT
TRBV28,NA,NA,TRBJ1-3,CARIYSGGGGAGNTIYF,TGTGCCAGGATATACTCGGGCGGGGGAGGCGCTGGAAACACCATATATTTT
TRBV9,NA,TRBD2,TRBJ2-4,CASSPAGGELFKNIQYF,TGTGCCAGCAGCCCGGCCGGGGGGGAGCTTTTCAAAAACATTCAGTACTTC
TRBV7-9,NA,NA,TRBJ1-2,CASSLPTNYGYTF,TGTGCCAGCAGCTTACCAACTAACTATGGCTACACCTTC
TRBV27,NA,TRBD1,TRBJ1-1,CASSSVGTGGRAFF,TGTGCCAGCAGTTCGGTAGGGACAGGGGGCAGAGCTTTCTTT
TRBV7-6,once,TRBD2,TRBJ2-6,CASSFGLAGGRGANVLTF,TGTGCCAGCAGCTTTGGACTAGCGGGAGGCCGGGGGGCCAACGTCCTGACTTTC
TRBV25-1,once,TRBD2,TRBJ2-1,CASSERLGLARYNEQFF,TGTGCCAGCAGTGAAAGACTTGGACTAGCGCGATACAATGAGCAGTTCTTC
TRBV13,NA,NA,TRBJ2-3,CASRSRDITDTQYF,TGTGCCAGCAGAAGCCGGGACATAACAGATACGCAGTATTTT
TRBV27,NA,NA,TRBJ2-1,CASSLWSGDVNEQFF,TGTGCCAGCAGTTTATGGAGCGGAGACGTCAATGAGCAGTTCTTC
TRBV6-4,NA,NA,TRBJ1-1,CASRLDGLMNTEAFF,TGTGCCAGCAGATTAGACGGACTCATGAACACTGAAGCTTTCTTT
TRBV6-5,few,NA,TRBJ1-2,CASSRRVGGYTF,TGTGCCAGCAGTCGCAGGGTTGGTGGCTACACCTTC
TRBV30,NA,NA,TRBJ2-1,CAWSMGGSYNEQFF,TGTGCCTGGAGTATGGGGGGCTCCTACAATGAGCAGTTCTTC
TRBV6-5,NA,TRBD2,TRBJ2-1,CASSYFAGGEQFF,TGTGCCAGCAGTTACTTCGCGGGAGGTGAGCAGTTCTTC